The 5 T cell receptor beta chains reported below all come from one sample, sequenced in a study of blood T cell repertoires in COVID-19. Generated by immunoSEQ multiplex PCR, the TCRdb table keeps only in-frame clones and is missing some. The data show around 250,000 clones, with approximately 86% seen just once and under 2% held by the top ten. The sample was PBMCs or T cells enriched from blood (not recorded which). These receptors all come from a woman in her forties or fifties who had recovered from COVID-19.

This clone has just one count. The sample contains more than one DNA sequence encoding this CDR3. This chain uses TRBV2 with TRBJ2-5; weak D call: TRBD1 (5 bases). This CDR3 contains 13 residues. Germline V gene lookup returns CDR1 SNHLY and CDR2 FYNNEI. The germline V and J ends were trimmed by 4 bases and 2 bases, with 8 bases remaining between them. This CDR3 is CASSGDSQETQYF. CDR3 in DNA: TGTGCCAGCAGTGGAGACAGTCAAGAGACCCAGTACTTC.

The CDR3 loop is CASSLSDRPLGNSPLHF. For the CDR3, the DNA is TGTGCCAGCAGCTTGAGTGACAGGCCCTTGGGTAATTCACCCCTCCACTTT. V and J are TRBV7-2 and TRBJ1-6; possibly TRBD1 for D (6 bases). Deletions cut 3 bases from V and 6 bases from J, with 18 bases between. CDR1 and CDR2 (germline): SGHTA, FQGNSA. The CDR3 spans 17 residues.

The V gene is TRBV30, the J gene TRBJ2-7, with 11 bases that match TRBD2. Germline V gene sequence: CDR1 GTSNPN, CDR2 SVGIG (reference sequence). V was pared by 3 bases and J by 0 bases, with 10 bases of the junction left unmatched. This CDR3 is built from 17 residues. The CDR3, as DNA: TGTGCCTGGAGGGGGGCTAGCGGGAGGCAAAGCTCCTACGAGCAGTACTTC. It codes for CAWRGASGRQSSYEQYF.

This chain connects TRBV2 to TRBJ1-5, with D perhaps TRBD1 (5 bases). In germline, CDR1 is SNHLY, CDR2 FYNNEI. V was cut by 4 bases and J by 4 bases, with 14 bases left in between. The CDR3 is made up of 15 amino acids. The CDR3 reads CASSGNQRGNQPQHF. The CDR3 DNA follows: TGTGCCAGCAGTGGGAACCAACGGGGGAATCAGCCCCAGCATTTT.

V usage is TRBV5-1 and J usage is TRBJ2-7; D may be TRBD1 (7 bases). The CDR3 spans 14 residues. Trimming shortened V by 1 base and J by 7 bases, and 15 bases separated the two germline ends. Germline CDR1 is SGHRS and CDR2 is YFSETQ. The CDR3 coding sequence is TGCGCCAGCAGCTTGTCAGGGGGGATACGGGAGCAGTACTTC. Amino acid sequence: CASSLSGGIREQYF.